This entry concerns a single T cell receptor (beta chain). The record originates from a study of STAT5B mutations in CD4+ large granular lymphocyte leukemia. Study as a whole: Among healthy donors, a particular HLA allele went with more CDR3 'QG' motifs.

Germline V gene lookup returns CDR1 SNHLY and CDR2 FYNNEI. The CDR3 sequence is 12 residues long. Trimming removed 8 bases from V and 5 bases from J; junction bases left unmatched: 5. Repertoires were generated with immunoSEQ multiplex PCR, while TCRdb's copy carries only in-frame clones and drops some. In the table there are some 45,000 clones, around 85% of which are singletons. The origin of this receptor is a human donor in good health. The chain is built from TRBV2 and TRBJ2-5; 7 bases line up with TRBD2. The sample comprised CD4+ T cells from blood buffy coats. CDR3 coding DNA: TGTGCCAGCGGGGGACTAACGGAGACCCAGTACTTC. Translation gives CASGGLTETQYF.